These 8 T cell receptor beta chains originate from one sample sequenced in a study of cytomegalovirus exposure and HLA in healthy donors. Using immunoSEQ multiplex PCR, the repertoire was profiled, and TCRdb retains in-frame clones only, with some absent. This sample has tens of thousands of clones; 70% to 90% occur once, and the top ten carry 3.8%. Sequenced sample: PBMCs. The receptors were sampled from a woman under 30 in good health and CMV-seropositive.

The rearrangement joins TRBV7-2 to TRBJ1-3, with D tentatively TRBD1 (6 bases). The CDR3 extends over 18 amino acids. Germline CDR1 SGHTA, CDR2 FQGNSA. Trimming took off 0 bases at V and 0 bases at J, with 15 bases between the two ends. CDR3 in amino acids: CASSLAGGTLHSGNTIYF. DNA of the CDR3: TGTGCCAGCAGCTTAGCGGGGGGGACATTACACTCTGGAAACACCATATATTTT.

CDR3 nucleotides: TGTGCCAGCAGTTTATCTCTGGGACTAGCGGGAGTTGGTGAGCAGTTCTTC. It codes for CASSLSLGLAGVGEQFF. This chain joins TRBV27 and TRBJ2-1, with 14 bases that match TRBD2. Trimming took 0 bases from V and 9 from J; bases not matched to a gene: 7. The germline gives CDR1 MNHEY, CDR2 SMNVEV (reference sequence). This CDR3 is built from 17 residues.

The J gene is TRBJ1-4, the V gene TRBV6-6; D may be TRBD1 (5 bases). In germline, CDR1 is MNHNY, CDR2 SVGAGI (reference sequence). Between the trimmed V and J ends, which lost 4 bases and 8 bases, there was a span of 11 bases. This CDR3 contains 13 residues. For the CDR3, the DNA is TGTGCCAGCAGTTCTAGGGGAGGCGAAAAACTGTTTTTT. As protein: CASSSRGGEKLFF.

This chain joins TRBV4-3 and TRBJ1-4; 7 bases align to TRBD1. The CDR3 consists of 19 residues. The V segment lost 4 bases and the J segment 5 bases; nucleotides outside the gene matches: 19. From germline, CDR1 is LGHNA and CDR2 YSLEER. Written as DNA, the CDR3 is TGCGCCAGCAGCCTACGTCTCATTGGGACAGCCCTTGGAAATGAAAAACTGTTTTTT. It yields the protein CASSLRLIGTALGNEKLFF.

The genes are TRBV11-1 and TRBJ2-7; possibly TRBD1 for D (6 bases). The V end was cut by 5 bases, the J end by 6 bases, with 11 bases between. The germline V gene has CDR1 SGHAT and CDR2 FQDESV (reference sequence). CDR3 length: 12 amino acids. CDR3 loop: CASSLIRGEQYF. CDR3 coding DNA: TGTGCCAGCAGCCTAATCAGGGGCGAGCAGTACTTC.

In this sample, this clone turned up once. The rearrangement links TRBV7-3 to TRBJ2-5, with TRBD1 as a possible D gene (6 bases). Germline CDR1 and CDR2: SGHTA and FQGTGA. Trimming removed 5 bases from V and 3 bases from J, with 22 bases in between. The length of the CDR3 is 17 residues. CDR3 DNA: TGTGCCAGCAGCCCTAACGGCCGCGGACAGAGTGAAGAGACCCAGTACTTC. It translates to CASSPNGRGQSEETQYF.

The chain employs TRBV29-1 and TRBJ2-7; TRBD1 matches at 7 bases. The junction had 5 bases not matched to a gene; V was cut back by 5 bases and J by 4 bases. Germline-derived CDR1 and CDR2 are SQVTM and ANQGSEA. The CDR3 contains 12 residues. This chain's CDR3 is CSVLRDSYEQYF. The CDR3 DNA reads TGCAGCGTTCTCCGGGACAGTTACGAGCAGTACTTC.

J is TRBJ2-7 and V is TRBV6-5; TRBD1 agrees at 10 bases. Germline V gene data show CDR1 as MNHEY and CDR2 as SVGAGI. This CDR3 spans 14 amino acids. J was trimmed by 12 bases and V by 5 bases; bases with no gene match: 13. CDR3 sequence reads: CASSTGTGVIDSYF. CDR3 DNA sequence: TGTGCCAGCAGTACCGGGACAGGGGTCATTGACTCGTACTTC.